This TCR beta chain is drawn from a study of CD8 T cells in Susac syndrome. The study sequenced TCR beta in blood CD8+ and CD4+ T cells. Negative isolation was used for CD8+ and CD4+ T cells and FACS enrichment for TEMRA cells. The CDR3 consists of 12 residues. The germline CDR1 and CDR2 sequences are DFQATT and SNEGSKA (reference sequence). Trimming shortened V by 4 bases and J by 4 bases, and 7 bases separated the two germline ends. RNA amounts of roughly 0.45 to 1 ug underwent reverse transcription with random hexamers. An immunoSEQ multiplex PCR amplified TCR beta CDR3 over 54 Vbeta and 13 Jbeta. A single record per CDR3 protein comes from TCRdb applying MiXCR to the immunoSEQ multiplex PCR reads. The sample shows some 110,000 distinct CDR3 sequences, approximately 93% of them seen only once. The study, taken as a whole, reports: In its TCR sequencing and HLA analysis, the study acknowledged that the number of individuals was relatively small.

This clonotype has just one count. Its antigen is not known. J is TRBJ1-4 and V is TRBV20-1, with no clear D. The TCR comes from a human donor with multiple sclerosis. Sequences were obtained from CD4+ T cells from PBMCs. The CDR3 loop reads CSAKLDNEKLFF. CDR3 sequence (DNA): TGCAGTGCTAAGTTGGATAATGAAAAACTGTTTTTT.